Here is one T cell receptor beta chain with its context. Its antigen is unknown. Other DNA sequences in the sample encode the same CDR3. Some clones are missing from TCRdb's copy, which holds only in-frame ones; the method was immunoSEQ multiplex PCR. The table has fewer than 150,000 clones, 70% to 85% seen once; the top ten hold less than 35%. This entry belongs to a study of cytomegalovirus exposure and HLA in healthy donors. Looked up from germline, CDR1 is MNHEY and CDR2 is SVGAGI. The CDR3 contains 14 residues. Trimming shortened V by 0 bases and J by 0 bases, and 5 bases separated the two germline ends. Study-level findings and limits: The study designated 150 or so TCR beta chains cytomegalovirus-associated.

Source material: PBMCs. This sequence was found in a man younger than 40 in good health and CMV-seropositive. The chain recombines TRBV6-5 with TRBJ1-1; D unresolved. The CDR3 reads CASSYSGLNTEAFF. CDR3 bases: TGTGCCAGCAGTTACTCGGGCCTGAACACTGAAGCTTTCTTT.